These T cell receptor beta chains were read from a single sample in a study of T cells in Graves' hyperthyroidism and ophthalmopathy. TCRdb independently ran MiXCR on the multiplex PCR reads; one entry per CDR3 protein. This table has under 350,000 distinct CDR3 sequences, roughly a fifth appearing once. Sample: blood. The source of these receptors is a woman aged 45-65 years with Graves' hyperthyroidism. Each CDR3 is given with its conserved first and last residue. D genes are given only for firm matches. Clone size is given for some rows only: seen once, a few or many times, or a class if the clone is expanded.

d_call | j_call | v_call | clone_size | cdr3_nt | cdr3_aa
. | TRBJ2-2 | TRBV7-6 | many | TGTGCCAGCAGCTCACCGCTGCGGGGCACCGGGGAGCTGTTTTTT | CASSSPLRGTGELFF
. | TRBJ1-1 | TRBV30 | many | TGTGCCTGGAGCGGGGGCAGATTGAACACTGAAGCTTTCTTT | CAWSGGRLNTEAFF
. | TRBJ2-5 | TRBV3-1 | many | TGTGCCAGCAGCCAAGATATCCGGGGGCTCGGGGAGACCCAGTACTTC | CASSQDIRGLGETQYF
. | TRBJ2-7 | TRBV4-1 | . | TGCGCCAGCAGCCAAGTGTCATTGGGGTCCTACGAGCAGTACTTC | CASSQVSLGSYEQYF
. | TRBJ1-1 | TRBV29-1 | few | TGCAGCGTTACTACAGGTCTGAACGGTGAAGCTTTCTTT | CSVTTGLNGEAFF
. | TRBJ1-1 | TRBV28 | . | TGTGCCAGCTACACAGGGATCATCACTGAAGCTTTCTTT | CASYTGIITEAFF
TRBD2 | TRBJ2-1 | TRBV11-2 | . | TGTGCCAGCAGAGAACCGGGACTAGCGGGAGGTCACTCCTACAATGAGCAGTTCTTC | CASREPGLAGGHSYNEQFF
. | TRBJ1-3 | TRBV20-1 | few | TGCAGTGCTAGAGATGGGCGGGTAGGAAACACCATATATTTT | CSARDGRVGNTIYF
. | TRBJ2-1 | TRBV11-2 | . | TGTGCCAGCAGCGGGACTGACGTTTACTACAATGAGCAGTTCTTC | CASSGTDVYYNEQFF
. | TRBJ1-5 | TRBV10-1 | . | TGCGCCAGCAGTCCCATATGGCAGCCCCAGCATTTT | CASSPIWQPQHF
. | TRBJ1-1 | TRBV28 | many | TGTGCCAGCTCCCCCCCCGGGGGGCTAGGCACTGAAGCTTTCTTT | CASSPPGGLGTEAFF
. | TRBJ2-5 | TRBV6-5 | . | TGTGCCAGCAGTTACCGAGGGACAAGGAGTTTCCGAGAGACCCAGTACTTC | CASSYRGTRSFRETQYF
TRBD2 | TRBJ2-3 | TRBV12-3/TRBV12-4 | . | TGTGCCAGCAGTCCGGGACTAGTGGGAGGCACAGATACGCAGTATTTT | CASSPGLVGGTDTQYF
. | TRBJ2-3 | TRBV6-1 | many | TGTGCCAGCAGTCTTGGGAGTTCGGATACGCAGTATTTT | CASSLGSSDTQYF
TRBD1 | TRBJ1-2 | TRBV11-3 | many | TGTGCCAGCAGCTTCGGAACAGGGGGGTATGGCTACACCTTC | CASSFGTGGYGYTF
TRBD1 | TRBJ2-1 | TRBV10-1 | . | TGCGCCAGCAGTGATGCAGGGGGCCCGGCCTACAATGAGCAGTTCTTC | CASSDAGGPAYNEQFF
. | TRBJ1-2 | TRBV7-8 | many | TGTGCCAGCAGCATACGAACAGCAGTCTATGGCTACACCTTC | CASSIRTAVYGYTF
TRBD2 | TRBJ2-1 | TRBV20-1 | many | TGCAGTGCTCTCAGACTAGCGGGAGTCAACAATGAGCAGTTCTTC | CSALRLAGVNNEQFF
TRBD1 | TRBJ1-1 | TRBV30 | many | TGTGCCTGGAGGAGGGGGCCGGTGAACACTGAAGCTTTCTTT | CAWRRGPVNTEAFF
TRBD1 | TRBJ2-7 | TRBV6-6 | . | TGTGCCAGCAGTTACACCCCTTTGCAGGGGGCTTTCGACGAGCAGTACTTC | CASSYTPLQGAFDEQYF
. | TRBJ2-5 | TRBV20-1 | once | TGCAGTGCTAGCGATGGGAGAGCGGGCGAGACCCAGTACTTC | CSASDGRAGETQYF
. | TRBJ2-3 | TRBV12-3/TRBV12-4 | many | TGTGCCAGCAGTTACCCAACCCTTCGGGACGGTTTCACAGATACGCAGTATTTT | CASSYPTLRDGFTDTQYF
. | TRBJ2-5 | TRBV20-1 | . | TGCAGTGCTAGAAAGAGGGTGGCCCAAGAGACCCAGTACTTC | CSARKRVAQETQYF
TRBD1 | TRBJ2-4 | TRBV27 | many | TGTGCCAGCAGTTCCAGGGGGTGGGCGGCCAAAAACATTCAGTACTTC | CASSSRGWAAKNIQYF
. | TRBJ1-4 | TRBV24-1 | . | TGTGCCACCTACCGGGCGTGTGGGCATGAAAAACTGTTTTTT | CATYRACGHEKLFF
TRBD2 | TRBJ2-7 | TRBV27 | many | TGTGCCAGCAGTTTATTAGGGTCGACTAGCGGGACCAGTGCCTACGAGCAGTACTTC | CASSLLGSTSGTSAYEQYF
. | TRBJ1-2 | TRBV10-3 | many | TGTGCCATCAGTGATCTCGGGAACTATGGCTACACCTTC | CAISDLGNYGYTF
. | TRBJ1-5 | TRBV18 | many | TGTGCCAGCTCACCACAGGAAGGCAATCAGCCCCAGCATTTT | CASSPQEGNQPQHF
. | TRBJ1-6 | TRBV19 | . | TGTGCCAGTAGCCCCTTCCAGGGTACCCTCCACTTT | CASSPFQGTLHF
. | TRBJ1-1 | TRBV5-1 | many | TGCGCCAGCAGCTTCGGGCAGGCTGGTAGGGGTCGGATGAACACTGAAGCTTTCTTT | CASSFGQAGRGRMNTEAFF
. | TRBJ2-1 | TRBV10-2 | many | TGCGCCAGCAGTGAACCGGCGAAGGAAAATGAGCAGTTCTTC | CASSEPAKENEQFF
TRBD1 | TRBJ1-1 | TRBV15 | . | TGTGCCACCAGCAGAGATCAGGGGGCGGCCTCTGAAGCTTTCTTT | CATSRDQGAASEAFF
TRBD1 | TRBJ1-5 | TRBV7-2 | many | TGTGCCAGCAGCTTACCTGACAGGGGGAATCAGCCCCAGCATTTT | CASSLPDRGNQPQHF
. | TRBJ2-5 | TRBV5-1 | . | TGCGCCAGCAGCTTGGTATCCGGGGAGCAACAGACCCAGTACTTC | CASSLVSGEQQTQYF
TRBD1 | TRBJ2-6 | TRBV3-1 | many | TGTGCCAGCAGCCAACCACAGGGGGCAAGTACTTCGGGGGCCAACGTCCTGACTTTC | CASSQPQGASTSGANVLTF
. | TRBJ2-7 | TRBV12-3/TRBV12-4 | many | TGTGCCAGCAGCCCAAGGGAAACGGCTTACGAGCAGTACTTC | CASSPRETAYEQYF
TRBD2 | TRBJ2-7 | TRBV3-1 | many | TGTGCCAGCAGCCAAGGGCTAGCGGGATCGAACGAGCAGTACTTC | CASSQGLAGSNEQYF
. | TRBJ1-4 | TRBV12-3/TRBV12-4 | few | TGTGCCAGCAGTCCATCCCCGGGGCGCGAAAAACTGTTTTTT | CASSPSPGREKLFF
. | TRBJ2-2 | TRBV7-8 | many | TGTGCCAGCAGCTTAAGGACAGCGAACACCAAGAACACCGGGGAGCTGTTTTTT | CASSLRTANTKNTGELFF
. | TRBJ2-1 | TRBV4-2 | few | TGTGCCAGCAGCCAAGAGACGGGAGTGGGGAATGAGCAGTTCTTC | CASSQETGVGNEQFF
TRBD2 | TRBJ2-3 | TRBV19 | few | TGTGCCAGTAGTAAGGCAACCGGGACTAGCTACGATACGCAGTATTTT | CASSKATGTSYDTQYF
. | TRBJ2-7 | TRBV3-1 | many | TGTGCCAGCAGCCAAGGCGGCTCCGTAGAGCAGTACTTC | CASSQGGSVEQYF
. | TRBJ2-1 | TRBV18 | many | TGTGCCAGCTCACGCGCTGCCATCGGCAATGAGCAGTTCTTC | CASSRAAIGNEQFF
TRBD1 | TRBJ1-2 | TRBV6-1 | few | TGTGCCAGCAGTACGGACAGGGTAGGGGGCTACACCTTC | CASSTDRVGGYTF
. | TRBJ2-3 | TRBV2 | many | TGTGCCAGCAGTTGGACGGTCACAGATACGCAGTATTTT | CASSWTVTDTQYF
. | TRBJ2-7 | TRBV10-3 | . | TGTGCCATCAGTGACAGGGCAGGCGAGCAGTACTTC | CAISDRAGEQYF
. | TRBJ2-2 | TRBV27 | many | TGTGCCAGCAGACAGGGAGGATCCGGGGAGCTGTTTTTT | CASRQGGSGELFF
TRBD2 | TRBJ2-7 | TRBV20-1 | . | TGCAGTTGGACTAGCGGGCGCCCACCCTACGAGCAGTACTTC | CSWTSGRPPYEQYF
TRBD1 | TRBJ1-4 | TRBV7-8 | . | TGTGCCAGCAGCCGGACAGGGGGCCGTGCTAATGAAAAACTGTTTTTT | CASSRTGGRANEKLFF
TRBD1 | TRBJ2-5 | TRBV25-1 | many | TGTGCCAGCGTAAGGACCGCCGGGACAGGTTCTTCACTTGGGATCCAAGAGACCCAGTACTTC | CASVRTAGTGSSLGIQETQYF
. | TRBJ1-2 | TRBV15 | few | TGTGCCACCAGCAGGCAGGGGCAGTATGGCTACACCTTC | CATSRQGQYGYTF
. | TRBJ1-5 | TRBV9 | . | TGTGCCAGCAGCGTAGTGGGCCCACAGCCCCAGCATTTT | CASSVVGPQPQHF
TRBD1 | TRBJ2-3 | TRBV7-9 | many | TGTGCCAGCAGCCCCGGGACAGCCACTTTCACAGATACGCAGTATTTT | CASSPGTATFTDTQYF